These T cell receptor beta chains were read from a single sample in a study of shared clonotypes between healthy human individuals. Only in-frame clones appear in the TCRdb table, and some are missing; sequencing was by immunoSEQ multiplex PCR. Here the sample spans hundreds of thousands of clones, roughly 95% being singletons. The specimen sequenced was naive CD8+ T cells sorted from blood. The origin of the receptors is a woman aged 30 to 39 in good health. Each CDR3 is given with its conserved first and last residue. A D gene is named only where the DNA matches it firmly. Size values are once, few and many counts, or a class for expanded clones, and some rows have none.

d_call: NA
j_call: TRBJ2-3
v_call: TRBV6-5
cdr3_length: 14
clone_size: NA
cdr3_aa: CASSYGGSTDTQYF
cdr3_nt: TGTGCCAGCAGTTACGGAGGCAGCACAGATACGCAGTATTTT

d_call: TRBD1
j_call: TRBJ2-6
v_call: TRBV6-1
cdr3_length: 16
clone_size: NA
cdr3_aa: CASSAGRGPGANVLTF
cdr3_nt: TGTGCCAGCAGTGCAGGCAGGGGGCCTGGGGCCAACGTCCTGACTTTC

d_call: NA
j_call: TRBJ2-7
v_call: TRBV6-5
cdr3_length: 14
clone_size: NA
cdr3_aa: CASSSGARAYEQYF
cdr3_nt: TGTGCCAGCAGTTCTGGAGCGAGAGCCTACGAGCAGTACTTC

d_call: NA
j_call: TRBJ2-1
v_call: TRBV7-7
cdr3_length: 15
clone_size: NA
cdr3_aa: CASSQTADPSNEQFF
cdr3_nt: TGTGCCAGCAGCCAAACTGCGGATCCGAGCAATGAGCAGTTCTTC

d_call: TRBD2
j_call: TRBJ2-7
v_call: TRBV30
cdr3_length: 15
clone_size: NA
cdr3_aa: CAWSERAGGVYEQYF
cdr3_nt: TGTGCCTGGAGTGAGAGGGCGGGAGGGGTCTACGAGCAGTACTTC

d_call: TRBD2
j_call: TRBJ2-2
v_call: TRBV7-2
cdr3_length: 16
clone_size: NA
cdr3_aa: CASSPRLAGGTGELFF
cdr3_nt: TGTGCCAGCAGCCCTAGACTAGCGGGAGGCACCGGGGAGCTGTTTTTT

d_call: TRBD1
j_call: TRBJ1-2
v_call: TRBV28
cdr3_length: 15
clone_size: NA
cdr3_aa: CASSAYPGQGDGYTF
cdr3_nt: TGTGCCAGCAGTGCGTACCCGGGACAGGGAGATGGCTACACCTTC

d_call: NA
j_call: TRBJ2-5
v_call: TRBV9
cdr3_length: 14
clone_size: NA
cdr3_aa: CASSVGGNQETQYF
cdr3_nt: TGTGCCAGCAGCGTAGGGGGGAACCAAGAGACCCAGTACTTC

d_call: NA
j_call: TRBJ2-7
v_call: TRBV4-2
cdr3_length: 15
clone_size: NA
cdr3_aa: CASSQGVSLTYEQYF
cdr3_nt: TGTGCCAGCAGCCAAGGTGTTAGCTTGACCTACGAGCAGTACTTC

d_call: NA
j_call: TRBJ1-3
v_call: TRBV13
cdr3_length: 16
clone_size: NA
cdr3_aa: CASSLLQAISGNTIYF
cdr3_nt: TGTGCCAGCAGCTTACTACAGGCGATCTCTGGAAACACCATATATTTT

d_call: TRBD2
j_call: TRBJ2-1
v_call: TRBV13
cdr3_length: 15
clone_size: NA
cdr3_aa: CASSLVSGSGNEQFF
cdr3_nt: TGTGCCAGCAGCTTAGTGAGCGGGAGTGGTAATGAGCAGTTCTTC

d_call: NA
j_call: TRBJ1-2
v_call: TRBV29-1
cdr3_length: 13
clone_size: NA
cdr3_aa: CSARDTANYGYTF
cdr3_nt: TGCAGCGCCCGGGACACGGCTAACTATGGCTACACCTTC

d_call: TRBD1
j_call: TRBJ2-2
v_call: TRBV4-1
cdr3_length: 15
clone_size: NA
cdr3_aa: CASSHGTGGTGELFF
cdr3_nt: TGCGCCAGCAGCCACGGGACAGGGGGAACCGGGGAGCTGTTTTTT

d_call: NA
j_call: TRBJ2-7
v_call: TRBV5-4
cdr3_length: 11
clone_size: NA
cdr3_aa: CASSSEHEQYF
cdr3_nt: TGTGCCAGCAGCTCTGAACACGAGCAGTACTTC

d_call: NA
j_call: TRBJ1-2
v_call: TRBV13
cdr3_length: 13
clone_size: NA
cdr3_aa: CASSLESQAGYTF
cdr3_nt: TGTGCCAGCAGCTTAGAGTCCCAGGCAGGCTACACCTTC

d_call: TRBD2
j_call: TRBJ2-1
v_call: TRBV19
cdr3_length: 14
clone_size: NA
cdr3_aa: CASQTSGLYNEQFF
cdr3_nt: TGTGCCAGTCAAACTAGCGGGCTCTACAATGAGCAGTTCTTC

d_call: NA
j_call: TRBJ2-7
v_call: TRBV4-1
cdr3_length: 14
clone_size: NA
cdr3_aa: CASSQDPGAYEQYF
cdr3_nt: TGCGCCAGCAGCCAAGATCCGGGGGCCTACGAGCAGTACTTC

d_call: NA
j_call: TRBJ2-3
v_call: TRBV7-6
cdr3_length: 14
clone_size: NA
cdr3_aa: CASSLGGSADTQYF
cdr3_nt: TGTGCCAGCAGCTTAGGAGGGAGTGCAGATACGCAGTATTTT

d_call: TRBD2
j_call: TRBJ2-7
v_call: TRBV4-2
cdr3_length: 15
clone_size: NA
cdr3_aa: CASSLGLAGGYEQYF
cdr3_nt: TGTGCCAGCAGCCTCGGACTAGCGGGAGGCTACGAGCAGTACTTC

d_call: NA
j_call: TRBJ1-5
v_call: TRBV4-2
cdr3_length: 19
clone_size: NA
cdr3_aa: CASSQDSFNTKDSNQPQHF
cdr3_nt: TGTGCCAGCAGCCAAGACTCCTTTAACACCAAGGATAGCAATCAGCCCCAGCATTTT

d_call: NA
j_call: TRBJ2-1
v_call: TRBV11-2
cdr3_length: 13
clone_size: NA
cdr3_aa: CASSQIQGDEQFF
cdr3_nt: TGTGCCAGCAGCCAAATACAGGGAGATGAGCAGTTCTTC

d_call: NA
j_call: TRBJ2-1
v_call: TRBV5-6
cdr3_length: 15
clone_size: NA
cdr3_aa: CASSLDPESYNEQFF
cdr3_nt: TGTGCCAGCAGCTTGGATCCGGAATCCTACAATGAGCAGTTCTTC

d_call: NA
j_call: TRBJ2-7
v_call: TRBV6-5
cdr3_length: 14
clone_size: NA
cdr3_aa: CASSGPRDPYEQYF
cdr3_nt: TGTGCCAGCAGTGGTCCCAGGGATCCCTACGAGCAGTACTTC

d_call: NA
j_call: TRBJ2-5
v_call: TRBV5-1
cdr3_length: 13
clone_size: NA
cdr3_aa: CASSLAMGAEVNF
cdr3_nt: TGCGCCAGCAGCTTGGCCATGGGGGCCGAGGTGAACTTC

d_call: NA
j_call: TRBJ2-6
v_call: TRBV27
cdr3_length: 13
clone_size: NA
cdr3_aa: CASSFSGANVLTF
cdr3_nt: TGTGCCAGCAGTTTTTCTGGGGCCAACGTCCTGACTTTC

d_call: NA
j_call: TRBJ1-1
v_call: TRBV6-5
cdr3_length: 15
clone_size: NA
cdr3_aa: CASSYSEPMNTEAFF
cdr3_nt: TGTGCCAGCAGTTACTCAGAGCCCATGAACACTGAAGCTTTCTTT

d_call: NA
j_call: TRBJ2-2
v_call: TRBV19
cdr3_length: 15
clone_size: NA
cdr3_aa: CASSIWDVNTGELFF
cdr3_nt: TGTGCCAGTAGTATCTGGGACGTGAACACCGGGGAGCTGTTTTTT

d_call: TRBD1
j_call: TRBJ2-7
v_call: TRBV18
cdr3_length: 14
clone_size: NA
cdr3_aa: CASSPGTASYEQYF
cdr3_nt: TGTGCCAGCTCACCCGGGACAGCCTCCTACGAGCAGTACTTC

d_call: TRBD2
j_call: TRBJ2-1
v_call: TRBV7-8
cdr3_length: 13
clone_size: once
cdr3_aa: CASSRLAEGETFF
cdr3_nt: TGTGCCAGCAGCAGACTAGCGGAGGGCGAGACGTTCTTC

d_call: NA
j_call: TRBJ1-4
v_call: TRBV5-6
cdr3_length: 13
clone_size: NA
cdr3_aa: CASSRTDNEKLFF
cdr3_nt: TGTGCCAGCAGCCGGACAGATAATGAAAAACTGTTTTTT

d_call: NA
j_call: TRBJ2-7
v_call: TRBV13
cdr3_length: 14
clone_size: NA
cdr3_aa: CASSSSGPLGEQYF
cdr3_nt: TGTGCCAGCAGCTCGAGCGGTCCCCTCGGGGAGCAGTACTTC

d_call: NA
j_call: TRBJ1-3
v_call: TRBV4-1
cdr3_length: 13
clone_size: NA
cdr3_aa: CASSQFQTDTIYF
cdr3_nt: TGCGCCAGCAGCCAATTTCAGACAGACACCATATATTTT

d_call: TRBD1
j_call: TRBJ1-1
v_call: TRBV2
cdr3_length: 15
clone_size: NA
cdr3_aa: CASSELGQRNTEAFF
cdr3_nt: TGTGCCAGCAGTGAATTGGGACAGCGAAACACTGAAGCTTTCTTT

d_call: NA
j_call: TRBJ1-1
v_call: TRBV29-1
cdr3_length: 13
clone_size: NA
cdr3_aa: CSVAGLSNTEAFF
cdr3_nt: TGCAGCGTGGCGGGACTTTCGAACACTGAAGCTTTCTTT

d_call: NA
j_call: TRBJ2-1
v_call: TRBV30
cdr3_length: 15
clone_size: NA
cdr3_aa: CAWSVVAGGVHEQFF
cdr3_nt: TGTGCCTGGAGTGTTGTCGCAGGGGGGGTCCATGAGCAGTTCTTC

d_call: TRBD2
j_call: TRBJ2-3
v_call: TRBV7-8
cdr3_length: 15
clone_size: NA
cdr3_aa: CASSLTSGTTDTQYF
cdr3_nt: TGTGCCAGCAGCTTGACTAGCGGGACCACAGATACGCAGTATTTT

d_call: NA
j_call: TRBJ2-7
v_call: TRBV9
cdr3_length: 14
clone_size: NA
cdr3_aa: CASSHVGQPYEQYF
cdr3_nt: TGTGCCAGCAGCCATGTCGGACAGCCCTACGAGCAGTACTTC

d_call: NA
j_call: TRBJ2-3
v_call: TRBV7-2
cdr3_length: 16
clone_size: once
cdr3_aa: CASTKEGSGSTDTQYF
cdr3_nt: TGTGCCAGCACTAAGGAGGGTTCGGGGTCCACAGATACGCAGTATTTT

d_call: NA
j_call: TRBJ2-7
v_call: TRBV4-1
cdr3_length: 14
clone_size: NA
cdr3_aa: CASSPSVAVFEQYF
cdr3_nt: TGCGCCAGCAGCCCTAGCGTGGCCGTCTTCGAGCAGTACTTC

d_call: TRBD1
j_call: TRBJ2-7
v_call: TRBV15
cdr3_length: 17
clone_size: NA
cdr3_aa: CATQEGAQTFYPYEQYF
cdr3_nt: TGTGCCACCCAAGAGGGGGCTCAAACGTTTTATCCATACGAGCAGTACTTC

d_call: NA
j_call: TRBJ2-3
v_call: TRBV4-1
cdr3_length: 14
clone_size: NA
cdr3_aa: CASSLTGITDTQYF
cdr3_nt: TGCGCCAGCAGCCTAACAGGGATTACAGATACGCAGTATTTT

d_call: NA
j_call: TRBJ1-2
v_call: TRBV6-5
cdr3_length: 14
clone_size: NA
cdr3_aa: CASSSSLEAGGYTF
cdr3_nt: TGTGCCAGCAGTTCCTCTTTAGAGGCGGGAGGCTACACCTTC

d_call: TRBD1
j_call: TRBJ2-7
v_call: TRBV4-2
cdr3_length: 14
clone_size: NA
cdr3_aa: CASSQNRGLDEQYF
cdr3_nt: TGTGCCAGCAGCCAGAACAGGGGGCTGGACGAGCAGTACTTC

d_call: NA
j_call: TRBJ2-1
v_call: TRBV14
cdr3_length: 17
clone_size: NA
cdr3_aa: CASSQDTPGRIFDEQFF
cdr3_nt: TGTGCCAGCAGCCAAGATACCCCTGGGAGGATTTTCGATGAGCAGTTCTTC

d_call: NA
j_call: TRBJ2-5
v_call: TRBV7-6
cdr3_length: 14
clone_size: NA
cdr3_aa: CASSLHGGQETQYF
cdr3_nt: TGTGCCAGCAGCTTGCACGGGGGCCAAGAGACCCAGTACTTC

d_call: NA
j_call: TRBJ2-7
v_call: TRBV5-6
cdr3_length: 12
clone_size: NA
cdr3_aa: CASSSRGHEQYF
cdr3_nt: TGTGCCAGCAGCTCTAGGGGCCACGAGCAGTACTTC